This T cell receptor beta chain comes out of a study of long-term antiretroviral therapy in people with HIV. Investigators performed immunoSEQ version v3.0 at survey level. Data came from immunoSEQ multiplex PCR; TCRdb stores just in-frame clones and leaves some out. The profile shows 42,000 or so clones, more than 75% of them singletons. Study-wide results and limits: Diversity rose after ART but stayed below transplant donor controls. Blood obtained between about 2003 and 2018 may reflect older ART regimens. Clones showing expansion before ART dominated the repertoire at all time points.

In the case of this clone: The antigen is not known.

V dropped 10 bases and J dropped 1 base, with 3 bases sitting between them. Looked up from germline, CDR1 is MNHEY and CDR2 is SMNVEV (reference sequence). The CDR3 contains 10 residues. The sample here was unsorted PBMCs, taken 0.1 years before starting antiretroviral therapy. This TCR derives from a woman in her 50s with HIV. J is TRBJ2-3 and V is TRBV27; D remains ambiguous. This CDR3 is CATGTDTQYF. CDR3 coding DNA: TGTGCCACCGGCACAGATACGCAGTATTTT.